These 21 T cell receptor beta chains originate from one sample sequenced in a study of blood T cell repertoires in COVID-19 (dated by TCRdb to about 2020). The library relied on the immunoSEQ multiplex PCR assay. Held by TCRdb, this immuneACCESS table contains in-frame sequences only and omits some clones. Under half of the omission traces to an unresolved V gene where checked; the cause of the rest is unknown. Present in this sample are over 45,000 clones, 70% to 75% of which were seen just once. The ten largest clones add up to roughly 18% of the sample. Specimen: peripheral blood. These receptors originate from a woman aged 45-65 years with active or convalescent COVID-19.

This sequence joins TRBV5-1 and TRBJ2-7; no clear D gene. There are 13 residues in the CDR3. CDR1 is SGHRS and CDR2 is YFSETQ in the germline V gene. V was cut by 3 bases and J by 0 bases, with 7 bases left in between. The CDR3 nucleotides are TGCGCCAGCAGCTCTGACAACTCCTACGAGCAGTACTTC. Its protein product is CASSSDNSYEQYF.

Here the CDR3 DNA reads TGTGCCAGCAGCTCCGGACAGGGAATTAACTATGGCTACACCTTC. Protein sequence: CASSSGQGINYGYTF. The rearrangement links TRBV7-2 to TRBJ1-2, with TRBD1 matching over 8 bases. Germline V CDR1 and CDR2: SGHTA, FQGNSA. The CDR3 runs to 15 residues. J was trimmed by 1 base and V by 4 bases; bases with no gene match: 5.

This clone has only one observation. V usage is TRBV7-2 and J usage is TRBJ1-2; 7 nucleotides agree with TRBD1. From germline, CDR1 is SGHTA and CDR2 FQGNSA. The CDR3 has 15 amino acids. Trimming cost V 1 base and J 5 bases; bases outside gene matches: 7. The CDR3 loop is CASSLDGTVLYGYTF. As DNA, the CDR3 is TGTGCCAGCAGCTTAGACGGGACAGTTCTTTATGGCTACACCTTC.

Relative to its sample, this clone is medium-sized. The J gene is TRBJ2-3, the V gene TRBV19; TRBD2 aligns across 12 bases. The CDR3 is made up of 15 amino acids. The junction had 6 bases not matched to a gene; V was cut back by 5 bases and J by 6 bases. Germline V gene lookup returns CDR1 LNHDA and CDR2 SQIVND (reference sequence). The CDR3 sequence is CASSRLAGVPDTQYF. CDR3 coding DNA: TGTGCCAGTAGTCGACTAGCGGGAGTACCGGATACGCAGTATTTT.

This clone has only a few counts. Written as DNA, the CDR3 is TGTGCCAGCAGCCTTGGGACAGGAAGAACTGAAGCTTTCTTT. It encodes CASSLGTGRTEAFF. The chain couples TRBV3-1 (or the pseudogene TRBV3-2) to TRBJ1-1; 8 bases map to TRBD1. V was pared by 4 bases and J by 5 bases, with 6 bases of the junction left unmatched. Per the germline V gene, CDR1 is LGHDT and CDR2 is YNNKEL (reference sequence). The CDR3 runs 14 residues.

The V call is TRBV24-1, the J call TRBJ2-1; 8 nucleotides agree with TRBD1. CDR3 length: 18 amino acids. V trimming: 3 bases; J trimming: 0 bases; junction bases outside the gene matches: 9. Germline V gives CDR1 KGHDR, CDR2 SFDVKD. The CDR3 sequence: CATSDPRQGITSYNEQFF. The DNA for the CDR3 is TGTGCCACCAGTGATCCACGACAGGGGATAACCTCCTACAATGAGCAGTTCTTC.

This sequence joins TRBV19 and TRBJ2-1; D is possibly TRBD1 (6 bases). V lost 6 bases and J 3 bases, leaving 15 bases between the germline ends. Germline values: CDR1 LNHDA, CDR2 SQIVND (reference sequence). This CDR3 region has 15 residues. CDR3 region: CASSLRDNHYNEQFF. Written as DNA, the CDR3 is TGTGCCAGTAGCCTCCGGGACAACCACTACAATGAGCAGTTCTTC.

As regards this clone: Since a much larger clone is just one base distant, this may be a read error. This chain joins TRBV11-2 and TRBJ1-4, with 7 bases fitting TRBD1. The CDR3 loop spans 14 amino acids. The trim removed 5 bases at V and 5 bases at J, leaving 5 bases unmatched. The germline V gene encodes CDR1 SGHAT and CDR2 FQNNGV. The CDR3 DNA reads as TGTGCCAGCAGCCCCGGGACAGTCAATGAAAAACTGTTTTTT. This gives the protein CASSPGTVNEKLFF.

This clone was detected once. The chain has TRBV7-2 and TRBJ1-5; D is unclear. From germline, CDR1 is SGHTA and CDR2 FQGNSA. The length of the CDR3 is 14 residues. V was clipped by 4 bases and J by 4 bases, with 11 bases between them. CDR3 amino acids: CASSSRTGNQPQHF. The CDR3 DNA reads TGTGCCAGCAGCTCCCGAACCGGGAATCAGCCCCAGCATTTT.

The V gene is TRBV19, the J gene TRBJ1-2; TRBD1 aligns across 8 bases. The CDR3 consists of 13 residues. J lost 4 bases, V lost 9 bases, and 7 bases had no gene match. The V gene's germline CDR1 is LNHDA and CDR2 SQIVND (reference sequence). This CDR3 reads CASSDRAFYGYTF. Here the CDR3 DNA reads TGTGCCAGCTCGGACAGGGCCTTCTATGGCTACACCTTC.

CDR3 coding DNA: TGTGCCAGTAGTCGCGGTACGAACACCGGGGAGCTGTTTTTT. Its protein is CASSRGTNTGELFF. This sequence joins TRBV19 and TRBJ2-2; D not resolved. Germline CDR1 reads LNHDA; CDR2 reads SQIVND (reference sequence). Trimming left V 5 bases short and J 0 bases short, with 7 bases between. This CDR3 contains 14 residues.

Here the CDR3 DNA reads TGTGCCAGCAGCCAATACAGGGGAAAGGGCTACGAGCAGTACTTC. Protein product: CASSQYRGKGYEQYF. The chain has TRBV11-1 and TRBJ2-7, with 7 bases fitting TRBD1. J was trimmed by 3 bases and V by 5 bases; bases with no gene match: 10. Germline V gene sequence: CDR1 SGHAT, CDR2 FQDESV (reference sequence). This CDR3 region has 15 residues.

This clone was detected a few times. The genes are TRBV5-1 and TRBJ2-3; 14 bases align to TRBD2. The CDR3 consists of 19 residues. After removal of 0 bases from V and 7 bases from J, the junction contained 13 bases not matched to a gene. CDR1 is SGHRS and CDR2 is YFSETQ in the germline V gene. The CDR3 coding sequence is TGCGCCAGCAGCTTGGGCAGGGGAGAGGGACTAGCGGGAGAAAATACGCAGTATTTT. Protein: CASSLGRGEGLAGENTQYF.

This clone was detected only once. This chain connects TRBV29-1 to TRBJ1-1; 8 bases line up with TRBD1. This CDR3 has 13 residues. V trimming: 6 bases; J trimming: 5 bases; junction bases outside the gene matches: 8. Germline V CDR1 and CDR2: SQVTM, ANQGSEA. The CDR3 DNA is TGCAGCGTCGGACAGGGAGCCCGGACTGAAGCTTTCTTT. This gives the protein CSVGQGARTEAFF.

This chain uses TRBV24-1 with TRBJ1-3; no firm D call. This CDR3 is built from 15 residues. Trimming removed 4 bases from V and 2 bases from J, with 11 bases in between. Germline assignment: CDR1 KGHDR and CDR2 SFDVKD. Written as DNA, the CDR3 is TGTGCCACCAGTGAGGGAGGTCTCGCTGGAAACACCATATATTTT. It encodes CATSEGGLAGNTIYF.

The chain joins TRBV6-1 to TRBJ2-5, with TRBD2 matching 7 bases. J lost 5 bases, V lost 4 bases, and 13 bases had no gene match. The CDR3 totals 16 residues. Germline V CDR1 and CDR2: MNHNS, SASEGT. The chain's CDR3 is CASSVTSGPGGETQYF. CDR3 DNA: TGTGCCAGCAGTGTCACCTCGGGGCCGGGGGGTGAGACCCAGTACTTC.

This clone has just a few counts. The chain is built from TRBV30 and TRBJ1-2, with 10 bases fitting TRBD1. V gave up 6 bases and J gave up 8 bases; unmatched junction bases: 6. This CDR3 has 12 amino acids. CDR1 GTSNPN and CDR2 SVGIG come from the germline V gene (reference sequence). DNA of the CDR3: TGTGCCTGCAGACAGGGGGCTGGGGGCTACACCTTC. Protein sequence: CACRQGAGGYTF.

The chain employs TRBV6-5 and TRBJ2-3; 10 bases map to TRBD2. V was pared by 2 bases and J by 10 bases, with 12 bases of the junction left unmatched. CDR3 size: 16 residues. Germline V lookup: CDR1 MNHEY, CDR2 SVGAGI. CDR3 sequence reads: CASSYRSGRASLSQYF. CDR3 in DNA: TGTGCCAGCAGTTACAGAAGCGGGAGGGCCTCCCTTTCGCAGTATTTT.

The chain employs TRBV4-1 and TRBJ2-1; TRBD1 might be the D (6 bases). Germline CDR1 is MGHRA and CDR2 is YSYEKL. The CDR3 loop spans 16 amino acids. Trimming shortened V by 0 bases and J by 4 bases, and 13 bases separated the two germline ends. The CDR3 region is CASSQDQGTKYNEQFF. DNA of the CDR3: TGCGCCAGCAGCCAAGATCAGGGGACGAAATACAATGAGCAGTTCTTC.

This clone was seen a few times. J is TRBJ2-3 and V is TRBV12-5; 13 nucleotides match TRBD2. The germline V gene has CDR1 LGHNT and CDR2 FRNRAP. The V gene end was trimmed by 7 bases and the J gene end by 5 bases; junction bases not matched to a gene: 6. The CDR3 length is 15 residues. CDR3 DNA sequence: TGTGCTAGTGCCTTGGGACTAGCGGGACGAGATACGCAGTATTTT. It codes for CASALGLAGRDTQYF.

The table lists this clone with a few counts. This chain's CDR3 is CSASPRGAGVRVEQFF. CDR3 DNA sequence: TGCAGTGCTAGTCCGAGGGGGGCGGGAGTTCGGGTTGAGCAGTTCTTC. The rearrangement links TRBV20-1 to TRBJ2-1; TRBD2 is a possible D gene (7 bases). V lost 3 bases and J lost 9, with 24 bases in between. The CDR3 contains 16 residues. Germline CDR1 and CDR2: DFQATT and SNEGSKA (reference sequence).